What follows are 19 T cell receptor beta chains derived from one specimen sequenced in a study of regulatory T cells in long-lasting Graves disease. For TCR beta, libraries came from iRepertoire HTBI primers and Arm-PCR of CDR3 regions. TCRdb used MiXCR to reprocess the multiplex PCR reads, holding one entry per CDR3 protein. Of over 350,000 distinct CDR3 sequences in the sample, 11% to 15% were seen once. As to time point: newly diagnosed GD, antithyroid drugs for less than 3 months. From RNA extracted from PBMCs, the TCR library was made. The data also belong to a second study, concerning T cells in Graves' hyperthyroidism and ophthalmopathy.

Source: peripheral blood mononuclear cells (PBMCs), taken at new diagnosis, from a patient treated with antithyroid drugs. The source is a woman aged 45-60 years with Graves disease.

This chain uses TRBV5-1 with TRBJ2-2, with 14 bases identical to TRBD2. This CDR3 is built from 18 residues. The junction had 8 bases not matched to a gene; V was cut back by 3 bases and J by 4 bases. Per germline, CDR1 SGHRS and CDR2 YFSETQ. CDR3 DNA: TGCGCCAGCAGCTCGGGGACTAGCGGGAGTTGGGGCACCGGGGAGCTGTTTTTT. Translating it yields CASSSGTSGSWGTGELFF. Complete variable domain (other parts from reference TRBV5-1 and TRBJ2-2): KAGVTQTPRYLIKTRGQQVTLSCSPISGHRSVSWYQQTPGQGLQFLFEYFSETQRNKGNFPGRFSGRQFSNSRSEMNVSTLELGDSALYLCASSSGTSGSWGTGELFFGEGSRLTVL.

This clonotype occurred many times. CDR3 sequence reads: CASSRPPQGRGEKLFF. The DNA for the CDR3 is TGTGCCAGCAGTCGCCCCCCACAGGGGCGGGGTGAAAAACTGTTTTTT. The V call is TRBV2, the J call TRBJ1-4; TRBD1 matches 7 bases. The CDR3 loop spans 16 amino acids. Germline V lookup: CDR1 SNHLY, CDR2 FYNNEI. V lost 5 bases and J lost 7; bases outside the gene matches: 13.

This clonotype was seen ten or more times. The chain recombines TRBV28 with TRBJ2-6; no definite D call. V dropped 7 bases and J dropped 3 bases, with 10 bases sitting between them. The germline CDR1 and CDR2 sequences are MDHEN and SYDVKM. This CDR3 has 14 residues. The DNA for the CDR3 is TGTGCCAGCAAAACCTCTTATGGGGCCAACGTCCTGACTTTC. It translates to CASKTSYGANVLTF.

CDR3 nucleotides: TGTGCCAGCAGCGTAGCCGGGACAGCTAATTCACCCCTCCACTTT. It translates to CASSVAGTANSPLHF. The chain joins TRBV9 to TRBJ1-6, with 7 bases that match TRBD1. The CDR3 sequence is 15 residues long. V was pared by 0 bases and J by 6 bases, with 3 bases of the junction left unmatched. Germline V gene lookup returns CDR1 SGDLS and CDR2 YYNGEE.

This clonotype was counted a few times. The chain joins TRBV27 to TRBJ2-5; 10 bases align to TRBD2. With 3 bases clipped from V and 7 bases from J, the junction kept 5 bases outside the gene matches. CDR3 length: 14 residues. Per the germline V gene, CDR1 is MNHEY and CDR2 is SMNVEV (reference sequence). The CDR3 DNA reads as TGTGCCAGCAGTTTTGTAGCGGGAGGCGGGACCCAGTACTTC. This encodes CASSFVAGGGTQYF.

This clonotype was observed at least ten times. The rearrangement uses TRBV7-9 and TRBJ2-4; D is ambiguous. Deletions cut 5 bases from V and 7 bases from J, with 27 bases between. Germline V gene sequence: CDR1 SEHNR, CDR2 FQNEAQ (reference sequence). The CDR3 has 18 amino acids. CDR3 sequence: CASSPPLGSSRHMNIQYF. CDR3 DNA sequence: TGTGCCAGCAGCCCCCCCCTCGGTAGTTCGCGGCATATGAACATTCAGTACTTC.

This clonotype was seen many times. This chain connects TRBV30 to TRBJ2-3; perhaps TRBD1 as D (5 bases). CDR1 and CDR2 (germline): GTSNPN, SVGIG (reference sequence). The germline V and J ends were trimmed by 2 bases and 4 bases, with 7 bases remaining between them. This CDR3 has 12 amino acids. The CDR3 reads CAWSQGADTQYF. The CDR3, as DNA: TGTGCCTGGAGTCAGGGCGCAGATACGCAGTATTTT.

The chain uses TRBV12-3 or TRBV12-4 and TRBJ2-1; D uncertain. CDR3 length: 13 residues. V gave up 6 bases and J gave up 4 bases, with 10 bases separating them. The chain's CDR3 is CASRGGNYNEQFF. The CDR3 coding sequence is TGTGCCAGCAGAGGCGGTAATTACAATGAGCAGTTCTTC.

This clonotype was detected a few times. The chain has TRBV4-1 and TRBJ1-5; 8 bases are shared with TRBD1. V shed 4 bases and J 2 bases; nucleotides not matched to a gene: 7. Per the germline V gene, CDR1 is MGHRA and CDR2 is YSYEKL. The CDR3 has 16 residues. The CDR3 loop is CASSPMDRVGNQPQHF. Here the CDR3 DNA reads TGCGCCAGCAGCCCAATGGACAGGGTGGGCAATCAGCCCCAGCATTTT.

This clonotype was observed a handful of times. V usage is TRBV30 and J usage is TRBJ1-4; D is possibly TRBD1 (5 bases). V lost 2 bases and J 7 bases, leaving 17 bases between the germline ends. The germline CDR1 and CDR2 sequences are GTSNPN and SVGIG (reference sequence). The CDR3 is made up of 15 amino acids. This chain's CDR3 is CAWSTPGKRGEKLFF. The CDR3 DNA is TGTGCCTGGAGTACCCCCGGGAAAAGGGGTGAAAAACTGTTTTTT.

This clonotype was picked up a small number of times. The chain couples TRBV19 to TRBJ1-2; 7 bases are shared with TRBD1. J was trimmed by 4 bases and V by 4 bases; bases with no gene match: 9. This CDR3 region has 15 residues. In germline, CDR1 is LNHDA, CDR2 SQIVND (reference sequence). The CDR3 loop reads CASSTPYRGGYGYTF. Written as DNA, the CDR3 is TGTGCCAGTAGTACCCCGTACAGGGGAGGCTATGGCTACACCTTC.

This clonotype was picked up many times. This chain connects TRBV12-3 or TRBV12-4 to TRBJ2-7; TRBD1 might be the D (7 bases). The CDR3 is 17 residues long. V lost 5 bases and J lost 6, with 26 bases in between. CDR3 bases: TGTGCCAGCAGTCCTCCCTCTAGCGCGACTCCAGGGGGCGAGCAGTACTTC. Its protein is CASSPPSSATPGGEQYF.

This chain links TRBV4-1 with TRBJ1-5, with 7 bases fitting TRBD1. The CDR3 contains 15 residues. The germline V gene encodes CDR1 MGHRA and CDR2 YSYEKL. Unmatched junction bases numbered 5, after V lost 3 bases and J lost 3 bases. CDR3 amino acids: CASSQRDSTNQPQHF. The CDR3, as DNA: TGCGCCAGCAGCCAGAGGGACAGCACCAATCAGCCCCAGCATTTT.

About this clonotype itself: One junction end does not reproduce the germline sequence, and a read error may be involved. The chain uses TRBV7-6 and TRBJ2-1; D is uncertain. Germline CDR1 reads SGHVS; CDR2 reads FNYEAQ. The CDR3 is 13 residues long. The CDR3 here is CASSLGPTATRYF. In nucleotides, the CDR3 is TGTGCCAGCAGCTTAGGCCCCACCGCCACCCGGTACTTC.

In this sample, this clonotype turned up many times. The gene calls are TRBV20-1 and TRBJ1-6; D not certain. CDR1 is DFQATT, CDR2 SNEGSKA, per germline (reference sequence). This CDR3 region has 16 residues. The V and J ends lost 3 bases and 2 bases respectively, with 14 bases between them. CDR3 nucleotide sequence: TGCAGTGCTAGGCAAGAAGGAGCAACCTATAATTCACCCCTCCACTTT. Translating it yields CSARQEGATYNSPLHF.

There are many counts of this clonotype. CDR3 in DNA: TGTGCCACCAGTAACCGAGGGGCAGATACGCAGTATTTT. The encoded protein is CATSNRGADTQYF. V and J are TRBV24-1 and TRBJ2-3; D may match TRBD1 or TRBD2 (5 bases each). V was trimmed by 6 bases and J by 4 bases, leaving 10 bases between them. There are 13 residues in the CDR3. Germline V gene sequence: CDR1 KGHDR, CDR2 SFDVKD.

This clonotype was observed a handful of times. The rearrangement links TRBV4-2 to TRBJ2-7; D unresolved. The CDR3 length is 15 residues. The germline CDR1 and CDR2 sequences are LGHNA and YNFKEQ. Trimming pared 0 bases from V and 2 bases from J, leaving 11 bases between. In DNA, the CDR3 is TGTGCCAGCAGCCAAGATGCGCGGAGCGCCTACGAGCAGTACTTC. Amino acids: CASSQDARSAYEQYF.

A word on this clonotype: This clone may be a read error of a much larger clone one base away. The genes are TRBV25-1 and TRBJ1-4; TRBD1 agrees at 8 bases. CDR1 MGHDK and CDR2 SYGVNS come from the germline V gene. The CDR3 spans 14 residues. The ends lost 4 bases at V and 8 bases at J; junction bases unmatched: 6. The CDR3, as DNA: TGTGCCAGCAGTGGACAGGGGATTTTGGAAAAACTGTTTTTT. Protein: CASSGQGILEKLFF.

V gene TRBV28 combines with J gene TRBJ2-3; D gene ambiguous. Germline values: CDR1 MDHEN, CDR2 SYDVKM. V was shortened by 6 bases and J by 3 bases, with 19 bases between the two germline ends. The CDR3 has 16 residues. The CDR3 sequence: CASSQGELRPTDTQYF. In DNA form, the CDR3 reads TGTGCCAGCAGCCAAGGCGAGCTTCGTCCGACAGATACGCAGTATTTT.